These 13 T cell receptor beta chains share one sample of origin, sequenced in a study of shared clonotypes between healthy human individuals. Terminally differentiated effector memory CD45RA+ cells were left out of the naive CD8 fraction, which was CD45RO-negative and positively selected for CCR7. Assay used: immunoSEQ multiplex PCR; TCRdb lists only in-frame clones, some missing. The data show around 1.9 million clones, 90% to 95% seen once. The specimen was naive CD8+ T cells from PBMCs. Receptors were obtained from a man younger than 35 in good health. Some clones in this sample may be carry-over from other donors' samples.

The V gene is TRBV27, the J gene TRBJ2-7; D not certain. This CDR3 is built from 13 residues. V was cut by 3 bases and J by 0 bases, with 6 bases left in between. From germline, CDR1 is MNHEY and CDR2 SMNVEV (reference sequence). The CDR3 protein is CASSFTRSYEQYF. As DNA, the CDR3 is TGTGCCAGCAGTTTTACCCGCTCCTACGAGCAGTACTTC.

The chain employs TRBV5-8 and TRBJ2-1; 8 nucleotides align to TRBD1. The CDR3 runs 13 residues. The J segment lost 7 bases and the V segment lost 5 bases, leaving 5 bases of the junction unmatched. CDR1 is SGHTS and CDR2 is YDEGEE in the germline V gene. For the CDR3, the DNA is TGTGCCAGCAGAAACCGACAGGGGAATGAGCAGTTCTTC. This encodes CASRNRQGNEQFF.

The chain employs TRBV5-4 and TRBJ1-1; D call uncertain. The V end lost 3 bases, the J end lost 10 bases, and 16 bases lay between the germline ends. Germline CDR1 and CDR2: SGHNT and YYREEE (reference sequence). This CDR3 spans 13 amino acids. In DNA, the CDR3 is TGTGCCAGCAGCTCAAATCTTACCCCTGCAGCTTTCTTT. Amino acids: CASSSNLTPAAFF.

The V and J genes are TRBV4-1 and TRBJ1-4; D remains ambiguous. The ends were cut back, 7 bases at V and 3 bases at J, with 15 bases in the middle. There are 15 residues in the CDR3. Germline V CDR1 and CDR2: MGHRA, YSYEKL. CDR3 coding DNA: TGCGCCAGCACCCCCCTGGAGGGTGCTAATGAAAAACTGTTTTTT. The encoded protein is CASTPLEGANEKLFF.

The chain joins TRBV27 to TRBJ1-2, with D tentatively TRBD1 (5 bases). Trimming stripped 3 bases from V and 5 bases from J, with 13 bases between. Germline V CDR1 and CDR2: MNHEY, SMNVEV (reference sequence). The CDR3 extends over 14 amino acids. CDR3 loop: CASSLRGEAYGYTF. CDR3 in DNA: TGTGCCAGCAGTTTGCGGGGGGAGGCATATGGCTACACCTTC.

CDR3 loop: CASRASGRLNQPQHF. In nucleotides, the CDR3 is TGTGCCAGCAGGGCGTCCGGGAGGTTGAATCAGCCCCAGCATTTT. The genes are TRBV7-8 and TRBJ1-5; no clear D gene. The length of the CDR3 is 15 residues. V shed 6 bases and J shed 4 bases, with 16 bases lying between them. The germline V gene has CDR1 SGHVS and CDR2 FQNEAQ.

The chain couples TRBV19 to TRBJ1-3; D is undetermined. The CDR3 sequence is 16 residues long. Trimming shortened V by 4 bases and J by 8 bases, and 21 bases separated the two germline ends. Germline values: CDR1 LNHDA, CDR2 SQIVND (reference sequence). CDR3 nucleotides: TGTGCCAGTAGTACCCCCCAGTCGGGGATGAGGGACACCATATATTTT. Its protein product is CASSTPQSGMRDTIYF.

This clone appeared a few times. This CDR3 is also generated by other DNA sequences in the sample. The chain combines TRBV7-9 with TRBJ2-1; a possible D gene is TRBD1 (6 bases). The ends were cut back, 3 bases at V and 0 bases at J, with 6 bases in the middle. The germline V gene has CDR1 SEHNR and CDR2 FQNEAQ (reference sequence). This CDR3 is built from 14 residues. The CDR3 DNA is TGTGCCAGCAGCTTGGACAGCTCCTACAATGAGCAGTTCTTC. It is translated as CASSLDSSYNEQFF.

This rearrangement joins TRBV6-5 to TRBJ2-7, with D possibly matching TRBD2 (6 bases). The CDR3 has 13 amino acids. V lost 2 bases to trimming and J lost 4 bases, with 9 bases between them. CDR1 and CDR2 (germline): MNHEY, SVGAGI. CDR3 loop: CASSYVGTYEQYF. In nucleotides, the CDR3 is TGTGCCAGCAGTTACGTAGGGACTTACGAGCAGTACTTC.

This chain connects TRBV27 to TRBJ1-1; 9 bases agree with TRBD1. V trimming: 6 bases; J trimming: 4 bases; junction bases outside the gene matches: 21. Germline V gene lookup returns CDR1 MNHEY and CDR2 SMNVEV (reference sequence). CDR3 length: 19 amino acids. The CDR3 region has the DNA TGTGCCAGCAGATCCTTACCGGGGACAGGGTTGTTTCGGAGCACTGAAGCTTTCTTT. Its protein is CASRSLPGTGLFRSTEAFF.

V and J are TRBV5-1 and TRBJ2-7, with D uncertain. V lost 7 bases, J lost 1 base, and 18 bases lay in between. The CDR3 runs to 15 residues. Germline V CDR1 and CDR2: SGHRS, YFSETQ. CDR3 residues: CASRSGPSVSYEQYF. In nucleotides, the CDR3 is TGCGCCAGCCGCTCGGGTCCGTCAGTATCCTACGAGCAGTACTTC. Based on the CDR3 plus reference TRBV5-1 and TRBJ2-7, the full variable domain is KAGVTQTPRYLIKTRGQQVTLSCSPISGHRSVSWYQQTPGQGLQFLFEYFSETQRNKGNFPGRFSGRQFSNSRSEMNVSTLELGDSALYLCASRSGPSVSYEQYFGPGTRLTVT.

The V and J genes are TRBV13 and TRBJ1-4; 9 nucleotides match TRBD1. V lost 5 bases to trimming and J lost 8 bases; unmatched junction nucleotides: 9. The CDR3 runs 15 residues. The germline gives CDR1 PRHDT, CDR2 FYEKMQ (reference sequence). In DNA, the CDR3 is TGTGCCAGCAGCAACCGGGACAGGGTAGGGGAAAAACTGTTTTTT. Protein product: CASSNRDRVGEKLFF.

The table lists this clone with a count of one. The chain links TRBV10-3 to TRBJ2-1; the match to TRBD1 covers 7 bases. This CDR3 region has 16 residues. CDR1 ENHRY and CDR2 SYGVKD come from the germline V gene. The ends lost 5 bases at V and 0 bases at J; junction bases unmatched: 7. The CDR3 DNA is TGTGCCATCAGTCCCGCGACAGGGAGCTCCTACAATGAGCAGTTCTTC. Protein product: CAISPATGSSYNEQFF.